The T cell receptor beta chain under discussion was sequenced for a study of identical twins. Points from the study as a whole: Among monozygotic twins, out-of-frame TCR alpha sharing exceeded what models predicted. Beta out-of-frame sequences showed weaker excess twin sharing.

This clonotype was recorded a few times. Antigen: not known. TCRdb re-derived calls from the 5' RACE reads in MiXCR, one entry per CDR3 protein. This sample has about 430,000 distinct CDR3 sequences, with less than 20% found just once. With 5 bases removed from V and 0 bases from J, the gap between germline ends came to 11 bases. The germline V gene has CDR1 SGHAT and CDR2 FQNNGV. CDR3 size: 14 residues. The receptor comes from a man aged 50 to 59 in good health. J is TRBJ2-7 and V is TRBV11-2; D unclear. The specimen sequenced was naive T cells sorted from blood. This chain's CDR3 is CASSQLKGSYEQYF. The CDR3 DNA reads TGTGCCAGCAGCCAGCTAAAGGGCTCCTACGAGCAGTACTTC.